This record covers a single T cell receptor (beta chain). Its antigen is as yet unknown. This entry belongs to a study of T cell repertoires in cytomegalovirus infection. Overall study context: It can be stated that public TCR beta signatures indicated CMV infection as well as a matching HLA type. Study observations and caveats: Cumulative frequency (of public TCR beta family members) identified carriers of CMV plus the relevant HLA. Across the ex vivo response, the dominant clonotypes were HLA-C-restricted CMV-specific TCR beta clonotypes.

A single record per CDR3 protein comes from TCRdb applying MiXCR to the reads. There are approximately 170,000 distinct CDR3 sequences in the sample; roughly 15% occur only once, and 18% lies in the top ten. The CDR3 contains 16 residues. Trimming pared 0 bases from V and 4 bases from J, leaving 14 bases between. Germline lookup yields CDR1 SGHTA and CDR2 FQGNSA. The source material was CD8+ T cells from PBMCs. The chain uses TRBV7-2 and TRBJ2-3; D remains ambiguous. This TCR derives from a human donor in good health (CMV status not recorded). Some clones in this sample may be carry-over from other donors' samples. The CDR3 loop is CASSLAGLSPPDTQYF. The CDR3 bases are TGTGCCAGCAGCTTAGCGGGCCTATCTCCCCCAGATACGCAGTATTTT.